This T cell receptor beta chain was retrieved from a study of technical replicates of blood from a few donors. Data came from immunoSEQ multiplex PCR; TCRdb stores just in-frame clones and leaves some out. The sample yields tens of thousands of clones, around 96% seen once. Germline V gene lookup returns CDR1 SEHNR and CDR2 FQNEAQ (reference sequence). The J segment lost 3 bases and the V segment lost 2 bases, leaving 3 bases of the junction unmatched. CDR3 length: 15 residues. The count of this clone is one. The chain is built from TRBV7-9 and TRBJ1-3; 8 bases map to TRBD1. What was sequenced was PBMCs. The source is a human donor in good health. Some clones in this sample may be carry-over from other donors' samples. This CDR3 is CASSLQGAVGNTIYF. The CDR3 DNA sequence: TGTGCCAGCAGCTTACAGGGGGCAGTTGGAAACACCATATATTTT.